This T cell receptor beta chain originates from a study of CD8 T cells in ankylosing spondylitis. TCRdb reanalysed the 5' RACE reads using MiXCR and keeps one entry per CDR3 protein. Among 200,000 to 300,000 distinct CDR3 sequences listed, approximately 24% were seen once. V was pared by 1 base and J by 0 bases, with 15 bases between. This CDR3 has 18 amino acids. CDR1 and CDR2 (germline): KGHSH, LQKENI. What was sequenced was blood, either unsorted or a sorted T cell fraction (not recorded which). The sequence was collected from a male donor with ankylosing spondylitis or in good health (not recorded which). The chain combines TRBV18 with TRBJ2-2, with D perhaps assigned TRBD1 or TRBD2 (5 bases each). CDR3 sequence: CASSPRRGVSPNTGELFF. The DNA of the CDR3 is TGTGCCAGCTCACCACGAAGGGGAGTGAGCCCGAACACCGGGGAGCTGTTTTTT.